The 26 T cell receptor beta chains given below trace back to one sample, sequenced in a study of T cells in Graves' hyperthyroidism and ophthalmopathy. Researchers amplified the TCR beta CDR3 regions from RNA transcripts. HTBI primers were the set used in a first-round RT-PCR of the TCR CDR3. TCRdb passed the multiplex PCR reads through MiXCR, listing each CDR3 protein once. The data show roughly 800,000 distinct CDR3 sequences, with more than 30% seen just once and approximately 8.7% held by the top ten. The sample was blood. Receptors were obtained from a man in his late teens or twenties with Graves' hyperthyroidism.

The V and J genes are TRBV9 and TRBJ2-7; D is uncertain. This CDR3 is 12 amino acids long. V lost 3 bases to trimming and J lost 6 bases, with 10 bases between them. The germline gives CDR1 SGDLS, CDR2 YYNGEE. The CDR3 DNA follows: TGTGCCAGCAGCGCTGGACCCAGCGAGCAGTACTTC. It translates to CASSAGPSEQYF.

This clonotype was picked up many times. The junction differs from germline at one of its ends, possibly a read error. The chain couples TRBV7-7 to TRBJ2-5; D possibly matches TRBD1 or TRBD2 (5 bases each). This CDR3 spans 14 amino acids. Germline CDR1 is SSHAT and CDR2 is FNYEAQ (reference sequence). As DNA, the CDR3 is TGTGCTAGCAGCTTAAAGGTGGGGGTAGAGACCCAGTACTTC. As protein: CASSLKVGVETQYF. Full variable domain (outside the CDR3, taken from reference TRBV7-7 and TRBJ2-5): GAGVSQSPRYKVTKRGQDVTLRCDPISSHATLYWYQQALGQGPEFLTYFNYEAQPDKSGLPSDRFSAERPEGSISTLTIQRTEQRDSAMYRCASSLKVGVETQYFGPGTRLLVL.

This clonotype was seen at least ten times. CDR3 bases: TGCAGTGTCCCCGGCGCAACTAATGAAAAACTGTTTTTT. Its protein is CSVPGATNEKLFF. The chain links TRBV20-1 to TRBJ1-4; no clear D. Trimming took 7 bases from V and 0 from J, leaving 9 bases between them. The CDR3 totals 13 residues. The germline V gene encodes CDR1 DFQATT and CDR2 SNEGSKA (reference sequence).

The V call is TRBV29-1, the J call TRBJ2-2, with 9 bases lining up with TRBD1. This CDR3 contains 12 residues. J gave up 7 bases and V 4 bases, and 1 base lay outside the gene matches. CDR1 and CDR2 from the germline V gene are SQVTM and ANQGSEA. The CDR3 loop reads CSVGTGDGELFF. In DNA form, the CDR3 reads TGCAGCGTTGGGACAGGGGACGGGGAGCTGTTTTTT.

This sequence joins TRBV19 and TRBJ1-2; possibly TRBD1 for D (5 bases). The germline V and J ends were trimmed by 1 base and 8 bases, with 17 bases remaining between them. The germline CDR1 and CDR2 sequences are LNHDA and SQIVND (reference sequence). CDR3 length: 15 amino acids. The CDR3: CASSIVGKRGYGYTF. The CDR3 nucleotides read TGTGCCAGTAGTATAGTCGGTAAGAGGGGATACGGCTACACCTTC.

This clonotype was observed at least ten times. The rearrangement joins TRBV20-1 to TRBJ2-7; D gene ambiguous. The CDR3 spans 12 residues. V lost 3 bases, J lost 4 bases, and 10 bases lay in between. CDR1 is DFQATT, CDR2 SNEGSKA, per germline (reference sequence). The CDR3 region is CSASGVEYEQYF. CDR3 sequence (DNA): TGCAGTGCTAGCGGCGTGGAGTACGAGCAGTACTTC.

There are many counts of this clonotype. V gene TRBV7-9 combines with J gene TRBJ1-3, with a possible D match to TRBD1 (6 bases). This CDR3 region has 15 residues. Germline values: CDR1 SEHNR, CDR2 FQNEAQ (reference sequence). V was clipped by 5 bases and J by 0 bases, with 11 bases between them. In DNA, the CDR3 is TGTGCCAGCAGCCATGACAGGTCCTCTGGAAACACCATATATTTT. Its protein is CASSHDRSSGNTIYF.

This clonotype is a singleton in its sample. V is TRBV9 and J is TRBJ2-7; possibly TRBD2 for D (5 bases). The CDR3 has 15 amino acids. V shed 2 bases and J shed 7 bases, with 19 bases lying between them. Germline assignment: CDR1 SGDLS and CDR2 YYNGEE. The CDR3 is CASSVRERETGEQYF. Here the CDR3 DNA reads TGTGCCAGCAGCGTTAGGGAACGGGAAACCGGGGAGCAGTACTTC.

The chain has TRBV6-6 and TRBJ1-1; D not resolved. Trimming removed 11 bases at V and 0 bases at J, with 13 bases between. CDR3 length equals 13 residues. CDR1 is MNHNY, CDR2 SVGAGI, per germline (reference sequence). For the CDR3, the DNA is TGTGCCTGCCGCGATGTCCTGAACACTGAAGCTTTCTTT. This gives the protein CACRDVLNTEAFF.

The gene calls are TRBV19 and TRBJ1-1; possibly TRBD1 for D (5 bases). The CDR3 is 15 amino acids. The V end lost 9 bases, the J end lost 0 bases, and 17 bases lay between the germline ends. Looked up from germline, CDR1 is LNHDA and CDR2 is SQIVND (reference sequence). The CDR3 here is CASSPGKGMNTEAFF. CDR3 nucleotide sequence: TGTGCCAGCTCACCAGGAAAGGGGATGAACACTGAAGCTTTCTTT. Drawing the rest from reference TRBV19 and TRBJ1-1, the complete variable domain is DGGITQSPKYLFRKEGQNVTLSCEQNLNHDAMYWYRQDPGQGLRLIYYSQIVNDFQKGDIAEGYSVSREKKESFPLTVTSAQKNPTAFYLCASSPGKGMNTEAFFGQGTRLTVV.

This chain links TRBV25-1 with TRBJ2-7; 7 nucleotides agree with TRBD2. V was pared by 5 bases and J by 5 bases, with 6 bases of the junction left unmatched. This CDR3 region has 13 residues. Germline loops: CDR1 MGHDK, CDR2 SYGVNS. Written as DNA, the CDR3 is TGTGCCAGCAGTCCGAGCGGGACCCACGAGCAGTACTTC. Its translation: CASSPSGTHEQYF.

The rearrangement joins TRBV7-8 to TRBJ2-5; D tentatively reads TRBD1 or TRBD2 (5 bases each). Trimming shortened V by 3 bases and J by 5 bases, and 13 bases separated the two germline ends. Germline CDR1 reads SGHVS; CDR2 reads FQNEAQ. This CDR3 contains 14 residues. CDR3 DNA sequence: TGTGCCAGCAGCTTGCCCGCAGGGACGGAGACCCAGTACTTC. Its protein product is CASSLPAGTETQYF.

This clonotype was observed many times. This chain uses TRBV19 with TRBJ1-1; TRBD1 matches 11 bases. Trimming cost V 3 bases and J 7 bases; bases outside gene matches: 1. CDR1 is LNHDA, CDR2 SQIVND, per germline (reference sequence). The CDR3 contains 13 residues. CDR3 region: CASSIGTGGEAFF. The CDR3 nucleotides read TGTGCCAGTAGTATTGGGACAGGGGGTGAAGCTTTCTTT.

This clonotype occurred a few times. The chain recombines TRBV20-1 with TRBJ2-7; the match to TRBD2 covers 11 bases. In germline, CDR1 is DFQATT, CDR2 SNEGSKA (reference sequence). CDR3 length: 11 amino acids. V gave up 5 bases and J gave up 7 bases; unmatched junction bases: 1. In nucleotides, the CDR3 is TGCAGTGCTGCTAGCGGGGGGGAGCAGTACTTC. It is translated as CSAASGGEQYF.

The chain is built from TRBV11-2 and TRBJ2-5, with D perhaps matching TRBD2 (5 bases). From germline, CDR1 is SGHAT and CDR2 FQNNGV. The CDR3 has 14 amino acids. V was cut by 2 bases and J by 4 bases, with 11 bases left in between. The CDR3 spells CASSLSDGGETQYF. CDR3 nucleotides: TGTGCCAGCAGCTTATCAGACGGAGGAGAGACCCAGTACTTC.

About this clonotype itself: At one of its ends the junction is not consistent with the germline gene, which may arise from a read error. The chain uses TRBV2 and TRBJ2-5, with D unresolved. Per germline, CDR1 SNHLY and CDR2 FYNNEI. This CDR3 region has 12 residues. The CDR3 DNA sequence: TGTGCCAGCAGGGAAGAGCAAGAGACCCAGTACTTC. Protein: CASREEQETQYF.

The CDR3: CSARDPRGQPQYF. The DNA for the CDR3 is TGCAGTGCTAGAGATCCCAGGGGTCAGCCCCAGTACTTC. The chain is built from TRBV20-1 and TRBJ2-5, with D possibly TRBD1 on 6 matching bases. The CDR3 spans 13 residues. The V gene's germline CDR1 is DFQATT and CDR2 SNEGSKA (reference sequence). V gave up 0 bases and J gave up 9 bases, with 14 bases separating them.

The J gene is TRBJ2-5, the V gene TRBV18; D ambiguous. This CDR3 comprises 15 residues. The germline CDR1 and CDR2 sequences are KGHSH and LQKENI. Trimming took 3 bases from V and 2 from J, leaving 13 bases between them. The DNA for the CDR3 is TGTGCCAGCTCACCCTCACCGAGTTTACAAGAGACCCAGTACTTC. This codes for CASSPSPSLQETQYF. The whole variable domain, filled in from reference TRBV18 and TRBJ2-5, reads NAGVMQNPRHLVRRRGQEARLRCSPMKGHSHVYWYRQLPEEGLKFMVYLQKENIIDESGMPKERFSAEFPKEGPSILRIQQVVRGDSAAYFCASSPSPSLQETQYFGPGTRLLVL.

This chain joins TRBV15 and TRBJ2-7, with TRBD1 matching over 7 bases. The CDR3 totals 13 residues. The germline V gene encodes CDR1 LNHNV and CDR2 YYDKDF (reference sequence). The V gene end was trimmed by 2 bases and the J gene end by 5 bases; junction bases not matched to a gene: 3. For the CDR3, the DNA is TGTGCCACCAGCAGAACAGGGGTAAACGAGCAGTACTTC. Encoded protein: CATSRTGVNEQYF.

This clonotype was detected only a few times. The rearrangement uses TRBV29-1 and TRBJ1-1; TRBD1 matches at 7 bases. Germline V gene sequence: CDR1 SQVTM, CDR2 ANQGSEA. The CDR3 sequence is 13 residues long. Unmatched junction bases numbered 8, after V lost 6 bases and J lost 4 bases. CDR3 sequence (DNA): TGCAGCGTCGGCCAGGGGGGGGTCACTGAAGCTTTCTTT. This sequence encodes CSVGQGGVTEAFF.

The chain has TRBV20-1 and TRBJ2-2; D tentatively fits TRBD1 or TRBD2 (5 bases each). The CDR3 is 13 residues long. Germline values: CDR1 DFQATT, CDR2 SNEGSKA (reference sequence). Trimming took 6 bases from V and 5 from J, leaving 13 bases between them. This CDR3 reads CSASEGLTGELFF. CDR3 in DNA: TGCAGTGCCTCAGAGGGGTTAACCGGGGAGCTGTTTTTT.

This clonotype was found a few times. The chain's CDR3 is CAISGGDEQYF. Here the CDR3 DNA reads TGTGCCATCAGCGGGGGTGACGAGCAGTACTTC. J is TRBJ2-7 and V is TRBV10-3, with D perhaps matching TRBD2 (6 bases). The CDR3 is 11 residues long. V was clipped by 6 bases and J by 5 bases, with 8 bases between them. Germline CDR1 reads ENHRY; CDR2 reads SYGVKD.

About this clonotype itself: It may be a read error: a sequence one base away is much more abundant. The rearrangement links TRBV9 to TRBJ2-5; D possibly uses TRBD1 or TRBD2 (5 bases each). The CDR3 length is 13 residues. The V and J ends lost 3 bases and 5 bases respectively, with 11 bases between them. CDR1 and CDR2 (germline): SGDLS, YYNGEE. The CDR3 region is CASSGDGGETQYF. For the CDR3, the DNA is TGTGCCAGCAGCGGGGACGGCGGGGAGACCCAGTACTTC.

J is TRBJ1-1 and V is TRBV20-1; no firm D call. The CDR3 covers 12 residues. V was pared by 5 bases and J by 4 bases, with 11 bases between. Looked up from germline, CDR1 is DFQATT and CDR2 is SNEGSKA (reference sequence). The CDR3, as DNA: TGCAGTGCTGGAGGCGGAGCCACTGAAGCTTTCTTT. Translation: CSAGGGATEAFF.

This clonotype was seen at least ten times. The V gene is TRBV15, the J gene TRBJ2-5; D not resolved. The CDR3 length is 14 residues. CDR1 LNHNV and CDR2 YYDKDF come from the germline V gene (reference sequence). The V gene lost 3 bases and the J gene lost 2 bases, with 10 bases spanning the gap. CDR3 sequence (DNA): TGTGCCACCAGCAGGTCAAACAAACAAGAGACCCAGTACTTC. Its protein product is CATSRSNKQETQYF.

The chain has TRBV20-1 and TRBJ2-7, with 11 bases matching TRBD2. The V gene end was trimmed by 3 bases and the J gene end by 3 bases; junction bases not matched to a gene: 4. Germline loops: CDR1 DFQATT, CDR2 SNEGSKA (reference sequence). CDR3 length: 14 residues. The CDR3 spells CSASPSGGLYEQYF. The CDR3 DNA sequence: TGCAGTGCTAGTCCTAGCGGGGGGCTCTACGAGCAGTACTTC.